The TCR beta chain described here comes from a study of PD-L1 blockade in urothelial cancer. Study-wide context: Patients commenced intravenous atezolizumab, 1,200 mg every 3 weeks, in about 2014. About 85% of the 29 patients were men with bladder-origin urothelial cancer. Median T cell yield per blood sample was about 140,000 cells. Study-wide points: Survival was better when pretreatment blood TCR clonality fell below the median.

About this clone: The antigen is not known.

Germline V gene sequence: CDR1 SGHRS, CDR2 YFSETQ. The CDR3 runs to 16 residues. The ends were cut back, 3 bases at V and 2 bases at J, with 16 bases in the middle. Sample time point: peripheral blood 6 weeks after treatment start. Produced via immunoSEQ multiplex PCR; TCRdb's table is partial and in-frame only. The sample has roughly 120,000 clones; around 89% are singletons. The sequenced sample was PBMCs, obtained around atezolizumab (anti-PD-L1) treatment. The chain is built from TRBV5-1 and TRBJ2-3, with a weak D call TRBD2 (7 bases). This receptor was taken from a man aged 55-75 years with urothelial cancer. CDR3 in amino acids: CASSWGGGAFTDTQYF. The CDR3 nucleotides are TGCGCCAGCAGCTGGGGTGGGGGGGCCTTCACAGATACGCAGTATTTT.